Listed below are T cell receptor beta chains from one sample, sequenced in a study of OX40 agonist ivuxolimab in advanced cancers. The method was immunoSEQ multiplex PCR; TCRdb's version includes in-frame clones alone and lacks a portion of them. The sample records 50,000 to 65,000 clones, about four fifths being singletons. The material sequenced was CD4+ or CD8+ T cells sorted from blood, taken in a trial of the OX40 agonist ivuxolimab. The receptors were gathered from an adult with an advanced solid tumor such as melanoma, head and neck, liver or kidney cancer. CDR3s include the opening cysteine and the closing phenylalanine or tryptophan. The D gene is left open where the match is weak. Size tells how often a clone was seen (once, few, many) or the class of an expanded clone, and some rows leave it out.

CDR3: CASSEGTGYYNEQFF
DNA: TGTGCCAGCAGTGAGGGGACAGGGTACTACAATGAGCAGTTCTTC
V: TRBV6-4
D: TRBD1
size: .
J: TRBJ2-1

CDR3: CASTLAGELFF
DNA: TGTGCCAGCACCCTTGCCGGGGAGCTGTTTTTT
V: TRBV6-6
D: .
size: .
J: TRBJ2-2

CDR3: CASSAGTIFGELFF
DNA: TGCGCCAGCAGTGCCGGGACTATTTTCGGGGAGCTGTTTTTT
V: TRBV10-2
D: TRBD2
size: .
J: TRBJ2-2

CDR3: CASSPASGDGGNQPQHF
DNA: TGTGCCAGCAGCCCTGCCTCAGGGGATGGGGGCAATCAGCCCCAGCATTTT
V: TRBV5-5
D: .
size: .
J: TRBJ1-5

CDR3: CASSLSRAQGAGEQYF
DNA: TGTGCCAGCAGTTTATCCCGGGCACAGGGGGCTGGCGAGCAGTACTTC
V: TRBV28
D: TRBD1
size: .
J: TRBJ2-7

CDR3: CASKTSGLSSYEQYF
DNA: TGTGCCAGCAAGACCAGCGGGCTCAGCTCCTACGAGCAGTACTTC
V: TRBV2
D: .
size: .
J: TRBJ2-7

CDR3: CASSSPGWSNEQFF
DNA: TGTGCCAGTAGTAGCCCAGGGTGGAGCAATGAGCAGTTCTTC
V: TRBV19
D: .
size: .
J: TRBJ2-1

CDR3: CASSAGTGLFQGSGNTIYF
DNA: TGTGCCAGCAGCGCCGGGACAGGGCTTTTTCAAGGTTCTGGAAACACCATATATTTT
V: TRBV9
D: TRBD1
size: once
J: TRBJ1-3

CDR3: CASSLNGNSPDTQYF
DNA: TGTGCCAGCAGCTTAAATGGGAATTCGCCAGATACGCAGTATTTT
V: TRBV7-3
D: .
size: .
J: TRBJ2-3

CDR3: CASSQRSGLRGYTF
DNA: TGTGCCAGCAGCCAAAGATCGGGGTTACGCGGCTACACCTTC
V: TRBV14
D: .
size: .
J: TRBJ1-2

CDR3: CASRDRARTEAFF
DNA: TGTGCCAGCAGGGACAGGGCGAGGACTGAAGCTTTCTTT
V: TRBV27
D: TRBD1
size: .
J: TRBJ1-1

CDR3: CASSDSKVPLNTGELFF
DNA: TGTGCCAGCAGTGATTCGAAAGTGCCATTGAACACCGGGGAGCTGTTTTTT
V: TRBV2
D: .
size: .
J: TRBJ2-2

CDR3: CASRGHNEQFF
DNA: TGTGCCAGCAGAGGACACAATGAGCAGTTCTTC
V: TRBV7-2
D: .
size: .
J: TRBJ2-1

CDR3: CASSPPVTFEQYF
DNA: TGTGCCAGCTCACCACCGGTAACGTTCGAGCAGTACTTC
V: TRBV18
D: .
size: .
J: TRBJ2-7

CDR3: CASSLVGQGAGETQYF
DNA: TGTGCCAGCAGCTTAGTTGGGCAGGGGGCGGGAGAGACCCAGTACTTC
V: TRBV11-2
D: TRBD1
size: .
J: TRBJ2-5

CDR3: CASSPRGPYEQYF
DNA: TGTGCCAGCAGCCCTAGAGGACCCTACGAGCAGTACTTC
V: TRBV7-9
D: .
size: .
J: TRBJ2-7

CDR3: CATSTSGNTIYF
DNA: TGTGCCACCAGCACCTCTGGAAACACCATATATTTT
V: TRBV15
D: .
size: once
J: TRBJ1-3

CDR3: CTSSQLSPSGGAPDTQYF
DNA: TGCACCAGCAGCCAGCTATCCCCTAGCGGGGGGGCACCAGATACGCAGTATTTT
V: TRBV1
D: .
size: .
J: TRBJ2-3

CDR3: CASSLVWREKTQYF
DNA: TGCGCCAGCAGCTTGGTATGGAGGGAAAAGACCCAGTACTTC
V: TRBV5-1
D: .
size: .
J: TRBJ2-5

CDR3: CASSLEGPPVEQYF
DNA: TGCGCCAGCAGCTTGGAGGGCCCCCCCGTCGAGCAGTACTTC
V: TRBV5-1
D: .
size: .
J: TRBJ2-7

CDR3: CASSSPGSEQFF
DNA: TGTGCCAGCAGTAGTCCCGGGAGTGAGCAGTTCTTC
V: TRBV6-6
D: .
size: .
J: TRBJ2-1

CDR3: CASSPPQAGVEQYF
DNA: TGTGCCAGCAGTCCGCCACAAGCGGGCGTCGAGCAGTACTTC
V: TRBV28
D: .
size: .
J: TRBJ2-7

CDR3: CASSLRGNQPQHF
DNA: TGTGCCAGCAGCTTGAGAGGGAATCAGCCCCAGCATTTT
V: TRBV5-8
D: .
size: .
J: TRBJ1-5

CDR3: CASSLAGQLPGGGYTF
DNA: TGTGCCAGCAGCTTGGCCGGACAGCTTCCTGGTGGCGGCTACACCTTC
V: TRBV5-6
D: .
size: .
J: TRBJ1-2

CDR3: CASSQVRNEQFF
DNA: TGTGCCAGTAGTCAGGTCCGCAATGAGCAGTTCTTC
V: TRBV19
D: .
size: .
J: TRBJ2-1

CDR3: CASSYSGLAEETQYF
DNA: TGTGCCAGCAGTTACTCGGGACTAGCCGAAGAGACCCAGTACTTC
V: TRBV6-5
D: TRBD2
size: .
J: TRBJ2-5

CDR3: CASSLERTGGKLFF
DNA: TGTGCCAGCAGCTTAGAGCGGACAGGGGGAAAACTGTTTTTT
V: TRBV11-2
D: TRBD1
size: .
J: TRBJ1-4

CDR3: CASSLWTSSGYTF
DNA: TGTGCCAGCAGCCTGTGGACCTCATCTGGCTACACCTTC
V: TRBV14
D: .
size: .
J: TRBJ1-2

CDR3: CAWSADPNTGELFF
DNA: TGTGCCTGGAGTGCGGACCCGAACACCGGGGAGCTGTTTTTT
V: TRBV30
D: .
size: .
J: TRBJ2-2

CDR3: CASSLEAGEDTEAFF
DNA: TGCGCCAGCAGCTTGGAGGCAGGGGAGGACACTGAAGCTTTCTTT
V: TRBV5-1
D: .
size: .
J: TRBJ1-1

CDR3: CASSLRQGAGGYTF
DNA: TGTGCCAGCAGTTTGAGACAGGGGGCTGGTGGCTACACCTTC
V: TRBV28
D: TRBD1
size: few
J: TRBJ1-2

CDR3: CASSLARTDNEQFF
DNA: TGTGCCAGCAGCTTAGCCCGGACTGACAATGAGCAGTTCTTC
V: TRBV7-9
D: .
size: .
J: TRBJ2-1

CDR3: CASSVPQGMNEQFF
DNA: TGCGCCAGCAGTGTGCCACAGGGGATGAATGAGCAGTTCTTC
V: TRBV10-2
D: TRBD1
size: once
J: TRBJ2-1

CDR3: CASSAGADTQYF
DNA: TGTGCCAGTAGTGCGGGAGCAGATACGCAGTATTTT
V: TRBV19
D: TRBD2
size: .
J: TRBJ2-3

CDR3: CASSPGMFNNEKLFF
DNA: TGTGCCAGCAGCCCCGGGATGTTCAATAATGAAAAACTGTTTTTT
V: TRBV6-5
D: .
size: .
J: TRBJ1-4

CDR3: CASSPTDRAEQYF
DNA: TGTGCCAGCAGTCCTACGGACAGGGCCGAGCAGTACTTC
V: TRBV27
D: TRBD1
size: .
J: TRBJ2-7

CDR3: CASSLVGGTNTDTQYF
DNA: TGTGCCAGCAGCTTAGTAGGCGGGACAAACACAGATACGCAGTATTTT
V: TRBV7-2
D: .
size: .
J: TRBJ2-3

CDR3: CASSLWTQGVHF
DNA: TGTGCCAGCAGTTTATGGACACAGGGGGTCCACTTC
V: TRBV28
D: TRBD1
size: .
J: TRBJ1-2

CDR3: CASSLAGGIPGEQYF
DNA: TGTGCCAGCAGCTTGGCGGGAGGCATCCCTGGCGAGCAGTACTTC
V: TRBV7-3
D: TRBD2
size: .
J: TRBJ2-7

CDR3: CSVDRSGRSHEQYF
DNA: TGCAGCGTTGACCGTAGCGGGAGGAGTCACGAGCAGTACTTC
V: TRBV29-1
D: TRBD2
size: .
J: TRBJ2-7

CDR3: CASSLTQGQGRNEQFF
DNA: TGTGCCAGCAGCTTAACCCAGGGACAGGGTAGGAATGAGCAGTTCTTC
V: TRBV7-3
D: TRBD1
size: .
J: TRBJ2-1

CDR3: CASSLTAGTDTQYF
DNA: TGTGCCAGCAGCCTGACAGCGGGAACAGATACGCAGTATTTT
V: TRBV7-3
D: TRBD2
size: .
J: TRBJ2-3

CDR3: CASSLYSPTGELFF
DNA: TGTGCCAGCAGCTTGTATAGTCCCACCGGGGAGCTGTTTTTT
V: TRBV5-6
D: .
size: .
J: TRBJ2-2